What follows is one T cell receptor (beta chain) and its context. Its antigen is unidentified. For the diagnoses, clinical symptoms, serum thyroxine and TRAb, thyroid ultrasound and orbital computed tomography were used. The data stem from a study of T cells in Graves' hyperthyroidism and ophthalmopathy. Study-level results: Through a model of 13 V-J features, ophthalmopathy was separated from stable hyperthyroidism. Most expanded thyroid clonotypes above 0.001 also appeared in blood.

TCR beta CDR3 region amplification was performed from RNA transcripts. RT-PCR in the first round (using the HTBI primer set) targeted the TCR CDR3. MiXCR, applied by TCRdb to the multiplex PCR reads, yields one record per CDR3 protein. This table has 550,000 to 600,000 distinct CDR3 sequences, about 43% appearing once. Looked up from germline, CDR1 is MNHEY and CDR2 is SVGAGI. Trimming removed 2 bases from V and 5 bases from J; junction bases left unmatched: 6. This CDR3 comprises 16 residues. Material for sequencing was peripheral blood or thyroid tissue (not recorded which). This chain uses TRBV6-5 with TRBJ2-5, with 12 bases identical to TRBD1. The receptor was derived from an adult woman with Graves' disease, either hyperthyroidism or ophthalmopathy (not recorded which). The CDR3 nucleotides are TGTGCCAGCAGTTACGGGGGACAGGGGGCATCGGAGACCCAGTACTTC. This gives the protein CASSYGGQGASETQYF.